This passage covers 14 T cell receptor beta chains from one sample sequenced in a study of shared T cell receptors in the human thymus. Data came from immunoSEQ multiplex PCR; TCRdb stores just in-frame clones and leaves some out. The sample consists of under 850,000 clones, 85% to 90% of them appearing once. This same sample was also part of a study on human thymus T cells.

Input material: thymocytes. The receptors here all came from a boy in the first two years of life with a congenital heart defect.

The J gene is TRBJ2-3, the V gene TRBV28; D is perhaps TRBD1 (6 bases). This CDR3 has 15 residues. The germline V and J ends were trimmed by 5 bases and 4 bases, with 16 bases remaining between them. Germline CDR1 is MDHEN and CDR2 is SYDVKM. The CDR3 sequence: CASSISGVAADTQYF. CDR3 DNA: TGTGCCAGCAGTATCTCAGGGGTGGCGGCAGATACGCAGTATTTT.

This clone was recorded once. This chain connects TRBV27 to TRBJ2-3; D is unclear. V was cut by 2 bases and J by 5 bases, with 8 bases left in between. The germline gives CDR1 MNHEY, CDR2 SMNVEV (reference sequence). The CDR3 is 13 residues long. This CDR3 reads CASSLPGLDTQYF. The CDR3 nucleotides are TGTGCCAGCAGTTTACCCGGGTTAGATACGCAGTATTTT.

J is TRBJ1-1 and V is TRBV5-1; 10 bases are a match to TRBD1. This CDR3 region has 15 residues. CDR1 and CDR2 from the germline V gene are SGHRS and YFSETQ. Losses at the gene ends were 3 bases for V and 5 bases for J; bases not matched to a gene: 7. The CDR3 spells CASSYLTGGATEAFF. CDR3 nucleotide sequence: TGCGCCAGCAGCTACCTGACAGGGGGCGCGACTGAAGCTTTCTTT.

This clone has a single count. The CDR3 end shows no conserved phenylalanine or tryptophan, and so a read error is likely. J is TRBJ1-2 and V is TRBV30; D perhaps matches TRBD1 (5 bases). The CDR3 has 14 amino acids. Germline V lookup: CDR1 GTSNPN, CDR2 SVGIG (reference sequence). V was clipped by 4 bases and J by 8 bases, with 20 bases between them. CDR3 bases: TGTGCCTGGACTCCGGGTCGGGGGTTAGGAGGCTACACCCTC. Amino acids: CAWTPGRGLGGYTL.

The CDR3 coding sequence is TGTGCCAGCAGCCAACCCAGGGCAACCTACAATGAGCAGTTCTTC. It encodes CASSQPRATYNEQFF. This chain uses TRBV14 with TRBJ2-1; D is possibly TRBD1 (5 bases). Trimming removed 2 bases at V and 2 bases at J, with 10 bases between. The CDR3 consists of 15 residues. From germline, CDR1 is SGHDN and CDR2 FVKESK.

The chain has TRBV19 and TRBJ1-2; TRBD1 matches at 9 bases. Losses at the gene ends were 10 bases for V and 0 bases for J; bases not matched to a gene: 15. From germline, CDR1 is LNHDA and CDR2 SQIVND (reference sequence). The CDR3 is 17 residues long. CDR3 amino acids: CATYRGQGKRANYGYTF. The CDR3, as DNA: TGTGCCACTTACAGGGGGCAAGGAAAAAGAGCTAACTATGGCTACACCTTC.

The J gene is TRBJ2-1, the V gene TRBV28, with 11 nucleotides matching TRBD2. V gave up 3 bases and J gave up 6 bases; unmatched junction bases: 7. The germline CDR1 and CDR2 sequences are MDHEN and SYDVKM. The CDR3 consists of 16 residues. The CDR3 is CASSFSSGRRGNEQFF. Here the CDR3 DNA reads TGTGCCAGCAGTTTTTCTAGCGGGAGGAGAGGCAATGAGCAGTTCTTC. The complete variable domain, with remaining parts taken from reference TRBV28 and TRBJ2-1, reads DVKVTQSSRYLVKRTGEKVFLECVQDMDHENMFWYRQDPGLGLRLIYFSYDVKMKEKGDIPEGYSVSREKKERFSLILESASTNQTSMYLCASSFSSGRRGNEQFFGPGTRLTVL.

The chain employs TRBV30 and TRBJ2-3, with 12 bases fitting TRBD2. The CDR3 consists of 15 residues. CDR1 is GTSNPN, CDR2 SVGIG, per germline (reference sequence). The trim removed 0 bases at V and 4 bases at J, leaving 2 bases unmatched. In nucleotides, the CDR3 is TGTGCCTGGAGTGTGCTAGCGGGAGGGCCAGATACGCAGTATTTT. It encodes CAWSVLAGGPDTQYF.

The genes are TRBV7-2 and TRBJ1-2; D remains unclear. Deletions cut 2 bases from V and 3 bases from J, with 7 bases between. The CDR3 sequence is 13 residues long. CDR1 is SGHTA and CDR2 is FQGNSA in the germline V gene. The CDR3 spells CASSLLRDYGYTF. CDR3 nucleotides: TGTGCCAGCAGCTTACTTCGGGACTATGGCTACACCTTC.

The genes are TRBV5-8 and TRBJ2-7; 8 bases align to TRBD1. Per germline, CDR1 SGHTS and CDR2 YDEGEE. J lost 3 bases, V lost 4 bases, and 15 bases had no gene match. This CDR3 is 17 amino acids long. Here the CDR3 DNA reads TGTGCCAGCAGCGGGGAAGACAGGGGTCACCCAGACTACGAGCAGTACTTC. This encodes CASSGEDRGHPDYEQYF.

The chain carries TRBV4-3 and TRBJ2-1; 12 bases fit TRBD2. Germline V gene data show CDR1 as LGHNA and CDR2 as YSLEER. The CDR3 runs 20 residues. Trimming took 3 bases from V and 5 from J; bases not matched to a gene: 17. CDR3: CASSHWWLAGGPGRHNEQFF. The CDR3 DNA reads as TGCGCCAGCAGCCATTGGTGGCTAGCGGGAGGGCCGGGAAGACACAATGAGCAGTTCTTC.

This clone was seen a single time. This sequence joins TRBV5-1 and TRBJ2-1, with a possible D match to TRBD2 (6 bases). Germline V CDR1 and CDR2: SGHRS, YFSETQ. V was shortened by 0 bases and J by 3 bases, with 10 bases between the two germline ends. The CDR3 has 15 amino acids. The CDR3 DNA reads TGCGCCAGCAGCTTGGGCGGGGACCTCTACAATGAGCAGTTCTTC. This codes for CASSLGGDLYNEQFF.

The CDR3 protein is CASSHRGRETQYF. The CDR3 DNA is TGTGCCAGCAGCCACAGGGGGCGAGAGACCCAGTACTTC. J is TRBJ2-5 and V is TRBV6-5; 9 nucleotides line up with TRBD1. The germline CDR1 and CDR2 sequences are MNHEY and SVGAGI. J was trimmed by 4 bases and V by 6 bases; bases with no gene match: 3. The CDR3 consists of 13 residues.

The genes are TRBV19 and TRBJ2-7; 10 bases are a match to TRBD2. Losses at the gene ends were 3 bases for V and 0 bases for J; bases not matched to a gene: 14. The germline V gene encodes CDR1 LNHDA and CDR2 SQIVND (reference sequence). The CDR3 spans 19 residues. CDR3 DNA sequence: TGTGCCAGTAGTATTCGACGGCTAGCGGGAGAACTCAGCTCCTACGAGCAGTACTTC. It yields the protein CASSIRRLAGELSSYEQYF.